A selection of T cell receptor beta chains follows, all from one sample in a study of blood T cell repertoires in COVID-19. Produced via immunoSEQ multiplex PCR; TCRdb's table is partial and in-frame only. The sample has roughly 150,000 clones, roughly 88% seen once. The sample taken for sequencing was PBMCs or T cells enriched from blood (not recorded which). These receptors came from a man aged 50 to 60 who had recovered from COVID-19. The CDR3 runs from the conserved cysteine through the conserved F or W. Each record gives: J gene, clone size, D gene, V gene, CDR3 DNA, CDR3 protein. The D gene is left open where the match is weak. Rows give clone size only sometimes, using once, few, many, or a class for an expanded clone.

TRBJ1-2	-	-	TRBV2	TGTGCCAGCAGTGTGGGGCAGGGTCCCCTCTATGGCTACACCTTC	CASSVGQGPLYGYTF
TRBJ1-1	-	-	TRBV7-2	TGTGCCAGCAGCGGTCGCAGGGTAGTGAACACTGAAGCTTTCTTT	CASSGRRVVNTEAFF
TRBJ1-6	few	TRBD1	TRBV9	TGTGCCAGCAGCGGGAGGACAGGGAGCTCACCCCTCCACTTT	CASSGRTGSSPLHF
TRBJ2-7	-	-	TRBV14	TGTGCCAGCAGCCCCCCCGAAGAGACAGGCACCTACGAGCAGTACTTC	CASSPPEETGTYEQYF
TRBJ1-1	-	TRBD1	TRBV19	TGTGCCAGTAGTGTAAGCGGACAGGGGTCTGAAGCTTTCTTT	CASSVSGQGSEAFF
TRBJ2-5	-	-	TRBV6-5	TGTGCCAGCAGTTACTCGAGAGAGACCCAGTACTTC	CASSYSRETQYF
TRBJ1-1	-	-	TRBV6-5	TGTGCCAGCAGTTCTATACAGGGTGCTGAAGCTTTCTTT	CASSSIQGAEAFF
TRBJ1-1	few	TRBD1	TRBV30	TGTGCCTGGACTCTCGGACAGGGGAACACTGAAGCTTTCTTT	CAWTLGQGNTEAFF
TRBJ1-1	-	TRBD1	TRBV14	TGTGCCAGCAGCCAAGTCCGGGACAGGGACACTGAAGCTTTCTTT	CASSQVRDRDTEAFF
TRBJ2-3	-	-	TRBV28	TGTGCCAGCAGTGAAGGCGGAGGGGGCACAGATACGCAGTATTTT	CASSEGGGGTDTQYF
TRBJ2-2	-	TRBD1	TRBV6-5	TGTGCCAGCAGCTACCGGGACAGGGTGGTCGCCGGGGAGCTGTTTTTT	CASSYRDRVVAGELFF
TRBJ2-1	few	TRBD2	TRBV28	TGTGCCAGCAGTCTCGGTGTAGCGGGTTTCCATGAGCAGTTCTTC	CASSLGVAGFHEQFF
TRBJ2-4	-	-	TRBV2	TGTGCCAGCACGGCGCGGTTAGCCAAAAACATTCAGTACTTC	CASTARLAKNIQYF
TRBJ2-3	-	-	TRBV7-2	TGTGCCAGCAGCCCAGGGGCAGGGAGGGGGAATACGCAGTATTTT	CASSPGAGRGNTQYF
TRBJ2-5	-	-	TRBV28	TGTGCCAGCAGTTTAAGGTTGGCAGGGCAAGAGACCCAGTACTTC	CASSLRLAGQETQYF
TRBJ2-3	-	TRBD1	TRBV2	TGTGCCAGCAGTTATCTTGGACAGGGTAACACAGATACGCAGTATTTT	CASSYLGQGNTDTQYF
TRBJ1-6	-	-	TRBV6-6	TGTGCCAGCAGTTACGAAAAAGGGACTCCCCTCCACTTT	CASSYEKGTPLHF
TRBJ1-4	-	TRBD1	TRBV18	TGTGCCAGCTCACGAACAGGGGGCGCGACTAATGAAAAACTGTTTTTT	CASSRTGGATNEKLFF
TRBJ2-7	-	-	TRBV4-1	TGCGCCAGCAGCCACTACGGGAGATCCCACGAGCAGTACTTC	CASSHYGRSHEQYF
TRBJ2-3	-	-	TRBV11-2	TGTGCCAGCAGCTTCCGAGGAATCGCAGATACGCAGTATTTT	CASSFRGIADTQYF
TRBJ1-1	-	-	TRBV18	TGTGCCAGCTCACCACCGGGGGGAGCGGCCGAAGCTTTCTTT	CASSPPGGAAEAFF
TRBJ1-6	-	TRBD1	TRBV4-3	TGCGCCAGCAGCCATAGACAGGGTTCCTATAATTCACCCCTCCACTTT	CASSHRQGSYNSPLHF
TRBJ1-1	-	TRBD1	TRBV27	TGTGCCAGCAGTTTATCGACAGGGGGTCGCACTGAAGCTTTCTTT	CASSLSTGGRTEAFF
TRBJ2-3	-	TRBD2	TRBV5-1	TGCGCCAGCAGCTTTAGACTAGCGGGAGAGGATACGCAGTATTTT	CASSFRLAGEDTQYF
TRBJ1-5	once	TRBD1	TRBV7-8	TGTGCCAGCAGCTTAGCGGGACAGGGGGGTAGGCCCCAGCATTTT	CASSLAGQGGRPQHF
TRBJ1-2	-	TRBD1	TRBV28	TGTGCCAGCAGTCTTCTATCCGGGACAGGGAACTATGGCTACACCTTC	CASSLLSGTGNYGYTF
TRBJ2-7	-	TRBD2	TRBV5-1	TGCGCCAGCAGCCCTCTCACTAGCGTCTACGAGCAGTACTTC	CASSPLTSVYEQYF
TRBJ1-5	-	TRBD1	TRBV24-1	TGTGCCACCAGCGGGACAGGGGGCCCCAATCAGCCCCAGCATTTT	CATSGTGGPNQPQHF
TRBJ1-2	-	TRBD1	TRBV19	TGTGCCAGTAGTACACCCACGACAGGGCGCTATGGCTACACCTTC	CASSTPTTGRYGYTF
TRBJ1-2	-	-	TRBV30	TGTGCCTGGAGTGTGGAGCTCGACTATGGCTACACCTTC	CAWSVELDYGYTF
TRBJ2-1	-	TRBD1	TRBV7-2	TGTGCCAGCAGCCTCCTCGGACAGGTGCAGTTCTTC	CASSLLGQVQFF
TRBJ2-5	-	TRBD2	TRBV7-3	TGTGCCAGCAGCTTAGCGGGGGGACTTGGTGCCCAGTACTTC	CASSLAGGLGAQYF
TRBJ2-2	once	TRBD2	TRBV11-2	TGTGCCAGCAGCTTAGGGGGTATAGCGGGGCCACTCACCGGGGAGCTGTTTTTT	CASSLGGIAGPLTGELFF
TRBJ2-3	-	-	TRBV11-2	TGTGCCAGCAGCTCCGTCGGTGATACGCAGTATTTT	CASSSVGDTQYF
TRBJ1-1	-	-	TRBV7-2	TGTGCCAGCAGCGAAAGGGGGTACACTGAAGCTTTCTTT	CASSERGYTEAFF
TRBJ2-1	few	-	TRBV19	TGTGCCAGCCGGGACTTACGACAGCAGTTCTTC	CASRDLRQQFF
TRBJ1-2	few	TRBD1	TRBV27	TGTGCCAGCAGTCCCGGGACAGGGGGCTACTATGGCTACACCTTC	CASSPGTGGYYGYTF
TRBJ2-2	once	-	TRBV4-3	TGCGCCAGCAGCCAAGAATCCCTCTACACCGGGGAGCTGTTTTTT	CASSQESLYTGELFF
TRBJ2-3	-	TRBD2	TRBV30	TGTGCCTGGAGCGGGCGGGGGGGCCGAACAGATACGCAGTATTTT	CAWSGRGGRTDTQYF
TRBJ1-1	-	TRBD1	TRBV11-3	TGTGCCAGCAGCTTATCAGGGGGCAACACTGAAGCTTTCTTT	CASSLSGGNTEAFF
TRBJ2-3	-	TRBD2	TRBV7-2	TGTGCCATAGAATCCAGCGGGGGGTACGAAAATACGCAGTATTTT	CAIESSGGYENTQYF
TRBJ2-7	-	-	TRBV2	TGTGCCAGCAGTGGACAAGCTAACTACGAGCAGTACTTC	CASSGQANYEQYF
TRBJ2-1	-	TRBD2	TRBV7-2	TGTGCCAGCAGCACCTCGGGACTAGCGGGAGGGCCAGGAGAGCAGTTCTTC	CASSTSGLAGGPGEQFF
TRBJ1-1	-	-	TRBV28	TGTGCCAGCAGTTCGACAGGAGATATGAACACTGAAGCTTTCTTT	CASSSTGDMNTEAFF
TRBJ1-2	few	-	TRBV11-2	TGTGCCAGCAGCTCGACATACGGCTACACCTTC	CASSSTYGYTF
TRBJ1-1	-	-	TRBV7-2	TGTGCCAGCAGCCACGACAGAAACACTGAAGCTTTCTTT	CASSHDRNTEAFF
TRBJ1-1	-	TRBD1	TRBV18	TGTGCCAGCTCATCCGGGGGGACAGGGAACACTGAAGCTTTCTTT	CASSSGGTGNTEAFF
TRBJ2-5	-	TRBD1	TRBV19	TGTGCCAGTAGTCTCGGACAGGGGCTACTGGAGACCCAGTACTTC	CASSLGQGLLETQYF
TRBJ2-4	once	TRBD1	TRBV30	TGTGCCTGGAGTGTATCTGGGACAGCTCTAGCCAAAAACATTCAGTACTTC	CAWSVSGTALAKNIQYF
TRBJ1-1	-	-	TRBV12-3/TRBV12-4	TGTGCCAGCAGTTCCCGGGGGTTATCTGAAGCTTTCTTT	CASSSRGLSEAFF
TRBJ1-5	once	-	TRBV19	TGTGCCAGTTCCAAGGGGGTCCAAGAAAATCAGCCCCAGCATTTT	CASSKGVQENQPQHF
TRBJ1-3	once	-	TRBV7-9	TGTGCCAGCAGCGTACAGCTTAACTCTGGAAACACCATATATTTT	CASSVQLNSGNTIYF